This TCR beta chain was identified in a study of tumor-infiltrating lymphocytes in glioblastoma multiforme. The study's findings and limits: The TCR and somatic mutation analysis included just one glioblastoma patient.

The CDR3 has 19 amino acids. TCRB libraries came from RNA via three nested multiplex PCR rounds. A single record per CDR3 protein comes from TCRdb applying MiXCR to the multiplex PCR reads. The sample holds about 13,000 distinct CDR3 sequences, approximately 70% seen once. A word on this clonotype: Its antigen is unidentified.

This chain joins TRBV21-1 and TRBJ2-3; TRBD1 reflects the table's D call only, with no check against the DNA. TRBV21-1 is an annotated pseudogene. This TCR was recovered from a male donor with glioblastoma. The specimen was brain tumor tissue. The CDR3 is CASSHTGTSRFHGTDTQYF. The CDR3 DNA sequence: TGTGCCAGCAGCCATACCGGGACATCCCGTTTCCATGGCACAGATACGCAGTATTTT.